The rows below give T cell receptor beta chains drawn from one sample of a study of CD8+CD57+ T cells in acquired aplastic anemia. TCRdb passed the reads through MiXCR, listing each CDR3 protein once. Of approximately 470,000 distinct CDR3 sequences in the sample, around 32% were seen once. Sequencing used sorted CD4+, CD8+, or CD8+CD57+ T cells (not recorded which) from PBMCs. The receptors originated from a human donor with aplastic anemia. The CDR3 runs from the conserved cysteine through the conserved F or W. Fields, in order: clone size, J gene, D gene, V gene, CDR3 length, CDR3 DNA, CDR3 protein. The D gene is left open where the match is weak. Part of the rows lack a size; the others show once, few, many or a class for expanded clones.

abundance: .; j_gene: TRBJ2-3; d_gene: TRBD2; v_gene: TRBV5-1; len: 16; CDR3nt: TGCGCCAGCAGCTCGGGACTAGCGGGGGATACAGATACGCAGTATTTT; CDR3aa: CASSSGLAGDTDTQYF
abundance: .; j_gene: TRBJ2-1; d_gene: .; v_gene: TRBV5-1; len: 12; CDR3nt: TGCGCCAGCAGGCCCGACGGGGATGAGCAGTTCTTC; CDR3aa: CASRPDGDEQFF
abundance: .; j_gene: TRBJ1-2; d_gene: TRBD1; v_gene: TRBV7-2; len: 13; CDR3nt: TGTGCCAGCAGCTTAGCGCGAGGGGGCGGCTACACCTTC; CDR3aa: CASSLARGGGYTF
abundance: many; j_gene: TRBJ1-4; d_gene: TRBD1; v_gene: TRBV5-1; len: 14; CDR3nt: TGCGCCAGCCGCCAAACCAGGGGGAGTGAAAAACTGTTTTTT; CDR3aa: CASRQTRGSEKLFF
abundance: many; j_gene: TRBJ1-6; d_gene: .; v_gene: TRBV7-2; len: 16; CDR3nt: TGTGCCAGCAGCTTAGCTAGGGTTGTGGGGAATTCACCCCTCCACTTT; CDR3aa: CASSLARVVGNSPLHF
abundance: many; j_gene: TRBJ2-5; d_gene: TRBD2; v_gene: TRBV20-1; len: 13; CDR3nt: TGCAGTGCTTCGCCCGCTAGCGGGGAGACCCAGTACTTC; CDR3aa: CSASPASGETQYF
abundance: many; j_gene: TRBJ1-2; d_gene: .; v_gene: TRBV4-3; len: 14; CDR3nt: TGCGCCAGCAGCCAAGATTTAACAGACTATGGCTACACCTTC; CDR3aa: CASSQDLTDYGYTF
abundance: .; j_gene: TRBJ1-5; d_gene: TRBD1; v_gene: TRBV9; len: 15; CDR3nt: TGTGCCAGCAGGTACCGGGACAGGCCCAATCAGCCCCAGCATTTT; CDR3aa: CASRYRDRPNQPQHF
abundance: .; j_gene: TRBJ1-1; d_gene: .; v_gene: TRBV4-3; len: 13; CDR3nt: TGCGCCAGCAGCCAAGCCGGGAACACTGAAGCTTTCTTT; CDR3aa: CASSQAGNTEAFF
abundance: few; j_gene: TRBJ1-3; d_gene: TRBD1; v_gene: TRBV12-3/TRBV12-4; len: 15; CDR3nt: TGTGCCAGCAGTTTAGTGCAGGGGGCAGGAAACACCATATATTTT; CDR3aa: CASSLVQGAGNTIYF
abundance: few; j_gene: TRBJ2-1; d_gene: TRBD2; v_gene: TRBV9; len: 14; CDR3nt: TGTGCCAGCACAAGGTCTAGCGGGGACAATGAGCAGTTCTTC; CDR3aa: CASTRSSGDNEQFF
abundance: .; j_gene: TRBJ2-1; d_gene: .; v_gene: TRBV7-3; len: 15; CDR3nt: TGTGCCAGCAGCGCCATCCTAGGGGGAAGTGATGAGCAGTTCTTC; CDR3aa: CASSAILGGSDEQFF
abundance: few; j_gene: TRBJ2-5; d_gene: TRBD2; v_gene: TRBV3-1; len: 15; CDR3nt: TGTGCCAGCAGCCCCGGGACTAGCGGGAGAGAGACCCAGTACTTC; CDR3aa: CASSPGTSGRETQYF
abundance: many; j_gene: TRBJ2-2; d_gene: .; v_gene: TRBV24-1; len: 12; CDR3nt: TGTGTCACCAGTCGGTTGGACGGGGAGCTGTTTTTT; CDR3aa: CVTSRLDGELFF
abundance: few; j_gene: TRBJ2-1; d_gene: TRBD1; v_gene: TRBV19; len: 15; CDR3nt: TGTGCCAGTAGTAGCCAGGTCTCGACAGGGTCGGGTCCGTTCTTC; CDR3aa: CASSSQVSTGSGPFF
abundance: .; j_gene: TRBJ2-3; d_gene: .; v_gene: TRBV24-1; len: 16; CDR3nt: TGTGCCACCAGTGATTTGAATCGGGATCGCACAGATACGCAGTATTTT; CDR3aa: CATSDLNRDRTDTQYF
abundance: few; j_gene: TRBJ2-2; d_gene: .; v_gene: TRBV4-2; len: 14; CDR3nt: TGTGCCAGCAGCCACAGGGGGGCGGCCGGGGAGCTGTTTTTT; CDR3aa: CASSHRGAAGELFF
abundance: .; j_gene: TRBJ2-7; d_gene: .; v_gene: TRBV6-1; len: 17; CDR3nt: TGTGCCAGCAGGGATAAAGTCCTCCAGGGTGAAGCCTACGAGCAGTACTTC; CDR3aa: CASRDKVLQGEAYEQYF